This TCR beta chain comes out of a study of cytomegalovirus exposure and HLA in healthy donors. The study, taken as a whole, reports: In vitro work confirmed that a few CMV-associated chains recognize CMV antigens. The study put about 180 TCR beta chains on its list as cytomegalovirus-associated. Reportedly, cytomegalovirus status was diagnosed with high sensitivity and specificity. What a later analysis showed was that several of the most significant clusters appeared linked to common viral pathogens.

About this clone itself: Its antigen remains unknown.

In the PCR, 60 Vbeta and 13 Jbeta primers were used. Using immunoSEQ multiplex PCR, the repertoire was profiled, and TCRdb retains in-frame clones only, with some absent. The sample totals about 190,000 clones. V lost 9 bases and J lost 11; bases outside the gene matches: 19. This CDR3 has 15 amino acids. The V gene's germline CDR1 is LNHDA and CDR2 SQIVND (reference sequence). The sample taken for sequencing was PBMCs. The chain carries TRBV19 and TRBJ2-5; TRBD1 matches at 9 bases. The clonotype comes from a woman aged 25 to 39 in good health and CMV-seropositive. CDR3 in DNA: TGTGCCAGCAGCAACAGGGGGCGAGGGTTAAGGGAGCAGTACTTC. Translation gives CASSNRGRGLREQYF.